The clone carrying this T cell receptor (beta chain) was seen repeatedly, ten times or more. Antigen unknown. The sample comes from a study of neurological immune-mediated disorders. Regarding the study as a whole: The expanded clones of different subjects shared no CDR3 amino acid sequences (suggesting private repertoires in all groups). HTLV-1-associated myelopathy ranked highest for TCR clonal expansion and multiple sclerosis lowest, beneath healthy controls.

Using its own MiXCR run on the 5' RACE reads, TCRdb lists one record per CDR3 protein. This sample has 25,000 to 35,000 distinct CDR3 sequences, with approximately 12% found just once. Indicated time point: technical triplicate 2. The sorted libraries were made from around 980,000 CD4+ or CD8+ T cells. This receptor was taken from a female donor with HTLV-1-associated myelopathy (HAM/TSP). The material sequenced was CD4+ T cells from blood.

CDR3 nucleotide sequence: TGCGCCAGCAGCTTGGCCGGGGGAAACACCATATATTTT. This translates into CASSLAGGNTIYF. V is TRBV5-1 and J is TRBJ1-3, with D uncertain. This CDR3 spans 13 amino acids. In germline, CDR1 is SGHRS, CDR2 YFSETQ. Trimming took off 0 bases at V and 4 bases at J, with 5 bases between the two ends.